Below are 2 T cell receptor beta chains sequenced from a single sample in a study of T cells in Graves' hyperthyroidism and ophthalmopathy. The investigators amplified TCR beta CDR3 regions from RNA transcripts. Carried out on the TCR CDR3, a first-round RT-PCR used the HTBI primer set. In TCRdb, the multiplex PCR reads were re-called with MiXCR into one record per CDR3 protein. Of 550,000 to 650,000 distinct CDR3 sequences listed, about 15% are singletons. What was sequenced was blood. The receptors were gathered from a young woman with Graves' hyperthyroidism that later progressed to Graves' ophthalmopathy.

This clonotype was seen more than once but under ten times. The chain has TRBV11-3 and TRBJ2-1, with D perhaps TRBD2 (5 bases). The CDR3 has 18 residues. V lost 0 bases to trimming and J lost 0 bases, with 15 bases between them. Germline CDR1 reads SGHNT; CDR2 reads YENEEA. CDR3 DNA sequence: TGTGCCAGCAGCTTAGATCTCGGAGGCTATAGCTCCTACAATGAGCAGTTCTTC. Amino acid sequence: CASSLDLGGYSSYNEQFF.

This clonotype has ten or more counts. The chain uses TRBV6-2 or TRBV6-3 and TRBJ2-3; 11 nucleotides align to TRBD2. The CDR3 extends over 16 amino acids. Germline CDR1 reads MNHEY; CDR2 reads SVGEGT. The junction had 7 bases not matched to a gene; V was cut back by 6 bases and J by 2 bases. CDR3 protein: CASSGTSGGTTDTQYF. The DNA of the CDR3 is TGTGCCAGCAGCGGCACTAGCGGGGGAACCACAGATACGCAGTATTTT.